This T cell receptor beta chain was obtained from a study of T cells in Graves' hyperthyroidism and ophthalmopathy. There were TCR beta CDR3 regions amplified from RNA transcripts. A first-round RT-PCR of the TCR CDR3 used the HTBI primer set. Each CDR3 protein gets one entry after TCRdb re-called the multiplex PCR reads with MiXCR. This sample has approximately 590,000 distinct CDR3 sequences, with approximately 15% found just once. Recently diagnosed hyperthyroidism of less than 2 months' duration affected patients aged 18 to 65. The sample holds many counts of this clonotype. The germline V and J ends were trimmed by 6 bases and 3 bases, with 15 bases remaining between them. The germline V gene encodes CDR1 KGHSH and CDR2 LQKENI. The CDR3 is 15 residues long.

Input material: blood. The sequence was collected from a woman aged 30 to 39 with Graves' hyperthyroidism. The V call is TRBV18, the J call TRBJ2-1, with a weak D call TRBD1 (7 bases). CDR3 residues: CASSRDRSDYNEQFF. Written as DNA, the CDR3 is TGTGCCAGCTCGCGGGACAGATCGGACTACAATGAGCAGTTCTTC. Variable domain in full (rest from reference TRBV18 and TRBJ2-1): NAGVMQNPRHLVRRRGQEARLRCSPMKGHSHVYWYRQLPEEGLKFMVYLQKENIIDESGMPKERFSAEFPKEGPSILRIQQVVRGDSAAYFCASSRDRSDYNEQFFGPGTRLTVL.